This record covers a single T cell receptor (beta chain). The CDR3 length is 16 residues. The J segment lost 5 bases and the V segment lost 3 bases, leaving 11 bases of the junction unmatched. The germline V gene has CDR1 LGHNA and CDR2 YNFKEQ. Generated by immunoSEQ multiplex PCR, the TCRdb table keeps only in-frame clones and is missing some. This repertoire shows approximately 150,000 clones, 94% found once; its top ten account for around 1.3%. The data belong to a study of control samples from healthy donors and cancer patients. The chain links TRBV4-2 to TRBJ1-1; 8 nucleotides align to TRBD1. This receptor was obtained from a woman between 18 and 29 years old in good health. Sequencing was performed on blood. The CDR3 sequence: CASSQTTGAAETEAFF. CDR3 nucleotide sequence: TGTGCCAGCAGCCAGACGACAGGGGCGGCGGAGACTGAAGCTTTCTTT.